This T cell receptor beta chain emerged from a study of PD-1 blockade in mismatch repair-deficient tumors. About the research overall: All were previously treated, progressing patients with approximately 11 mismatch repair-deficient cancer types.

Study-level points and caveats: After pembrolizumab, tumor-resident clones rose rapidly, then generally contracted before radiologic responses.

The CDR3 consists of 12 residues. With 2 bases removed from V and 4 bases from J, the gap between germline ends came to 7 bases. Germline CDR1 and CDR2: SGHRS and YFSETQ. Worth noting for this clone: The antigen remains unidentified.

Method: immunoSEQ multiplex PCR; TCRdb's copy keeps in-frame clones and lacks some. Of under 50,000 clones listed, around 79% are singletons. The chain has TRBV5-1 and TRBJ2-7, with D tentatively TRBD1 (6 bases). The receptor comes from an adult with mismatch repair-deficient cancer. The material sequenced was peripheral blood, taken 4 weeks after starting pembrolizumab. The DNA of the CDR3 is TGCGCCAGCAGCTTCCAGGGGTACGAGCAGTACTTC. Protein: CASSFQGYEQYF.